This T cell receptor (beta chain) was sequenced during a study of blood T cell repertoires in COVID-19. Some clones are missing from TCRdb's copy, which holds only in-frame ones; the method was immunoSEQ multiplex PCR. Among around 130,000 clones listed, more than 65% were seen once. This CDR3 is built from 13 residues. Germline V gene sequence: CDR1 LGHDT, CDR2 YNNKEL (reference sequence). The V and J ends lost 4 bases and 4 bases respectively, with 10 bases between them. The sequencing input was peripheral blood. The rearrangement joins TRBV3-1 (or the pseudogene TRBV3-2) to TRBJ2-5; D may be TRBD2 (5 bases). The sequence derives from a human donor in a cohort sampled during active COVID-19. The CDR3 DNA is TGTGCCAGCAGCCTTCTGAGCGGAGAGACCCAGTACTTC. Its translation: CASSLLSGETQYF.